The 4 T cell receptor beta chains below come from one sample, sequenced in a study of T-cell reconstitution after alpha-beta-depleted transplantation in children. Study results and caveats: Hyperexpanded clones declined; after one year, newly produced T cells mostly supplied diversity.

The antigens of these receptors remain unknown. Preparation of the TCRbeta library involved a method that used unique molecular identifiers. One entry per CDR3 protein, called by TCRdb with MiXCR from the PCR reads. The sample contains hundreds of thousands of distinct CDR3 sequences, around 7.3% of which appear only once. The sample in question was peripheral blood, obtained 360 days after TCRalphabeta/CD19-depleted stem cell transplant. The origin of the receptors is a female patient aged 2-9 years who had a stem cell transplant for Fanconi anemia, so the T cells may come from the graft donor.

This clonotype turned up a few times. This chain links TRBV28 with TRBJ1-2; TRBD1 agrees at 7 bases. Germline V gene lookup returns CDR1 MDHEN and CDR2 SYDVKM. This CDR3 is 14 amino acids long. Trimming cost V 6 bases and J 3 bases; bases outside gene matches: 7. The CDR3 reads CASRPDRAYYGYTF. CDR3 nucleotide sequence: TGTGCCAGCAGACCCGACAGGGCCTACTATGGCTACACCTTC.

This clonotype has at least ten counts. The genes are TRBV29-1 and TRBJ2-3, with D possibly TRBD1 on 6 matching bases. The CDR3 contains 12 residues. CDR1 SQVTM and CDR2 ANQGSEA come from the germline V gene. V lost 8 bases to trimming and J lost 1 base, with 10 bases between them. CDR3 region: CSFRTGTDTQYF. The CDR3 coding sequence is TGCAGCTTCCGGACAGGCACAGATACGCAGTATTTT.

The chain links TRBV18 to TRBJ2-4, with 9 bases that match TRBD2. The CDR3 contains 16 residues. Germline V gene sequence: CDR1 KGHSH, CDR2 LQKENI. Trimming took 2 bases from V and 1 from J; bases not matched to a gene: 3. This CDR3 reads CASSPLAGEAKNIQYF. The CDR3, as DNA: TGTGCCAGCTCACCATTAGCGGGGGAGGCCAAAAACATTCAGTACTTC.

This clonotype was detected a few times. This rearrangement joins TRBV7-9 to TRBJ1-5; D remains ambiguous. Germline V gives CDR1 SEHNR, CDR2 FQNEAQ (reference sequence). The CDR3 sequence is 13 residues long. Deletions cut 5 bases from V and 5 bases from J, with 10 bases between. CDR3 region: CASSPIGDQPQHF. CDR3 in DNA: TGTGCCAGCAGCCCCATTGGTGATCAGCCCCAGCATTTT.